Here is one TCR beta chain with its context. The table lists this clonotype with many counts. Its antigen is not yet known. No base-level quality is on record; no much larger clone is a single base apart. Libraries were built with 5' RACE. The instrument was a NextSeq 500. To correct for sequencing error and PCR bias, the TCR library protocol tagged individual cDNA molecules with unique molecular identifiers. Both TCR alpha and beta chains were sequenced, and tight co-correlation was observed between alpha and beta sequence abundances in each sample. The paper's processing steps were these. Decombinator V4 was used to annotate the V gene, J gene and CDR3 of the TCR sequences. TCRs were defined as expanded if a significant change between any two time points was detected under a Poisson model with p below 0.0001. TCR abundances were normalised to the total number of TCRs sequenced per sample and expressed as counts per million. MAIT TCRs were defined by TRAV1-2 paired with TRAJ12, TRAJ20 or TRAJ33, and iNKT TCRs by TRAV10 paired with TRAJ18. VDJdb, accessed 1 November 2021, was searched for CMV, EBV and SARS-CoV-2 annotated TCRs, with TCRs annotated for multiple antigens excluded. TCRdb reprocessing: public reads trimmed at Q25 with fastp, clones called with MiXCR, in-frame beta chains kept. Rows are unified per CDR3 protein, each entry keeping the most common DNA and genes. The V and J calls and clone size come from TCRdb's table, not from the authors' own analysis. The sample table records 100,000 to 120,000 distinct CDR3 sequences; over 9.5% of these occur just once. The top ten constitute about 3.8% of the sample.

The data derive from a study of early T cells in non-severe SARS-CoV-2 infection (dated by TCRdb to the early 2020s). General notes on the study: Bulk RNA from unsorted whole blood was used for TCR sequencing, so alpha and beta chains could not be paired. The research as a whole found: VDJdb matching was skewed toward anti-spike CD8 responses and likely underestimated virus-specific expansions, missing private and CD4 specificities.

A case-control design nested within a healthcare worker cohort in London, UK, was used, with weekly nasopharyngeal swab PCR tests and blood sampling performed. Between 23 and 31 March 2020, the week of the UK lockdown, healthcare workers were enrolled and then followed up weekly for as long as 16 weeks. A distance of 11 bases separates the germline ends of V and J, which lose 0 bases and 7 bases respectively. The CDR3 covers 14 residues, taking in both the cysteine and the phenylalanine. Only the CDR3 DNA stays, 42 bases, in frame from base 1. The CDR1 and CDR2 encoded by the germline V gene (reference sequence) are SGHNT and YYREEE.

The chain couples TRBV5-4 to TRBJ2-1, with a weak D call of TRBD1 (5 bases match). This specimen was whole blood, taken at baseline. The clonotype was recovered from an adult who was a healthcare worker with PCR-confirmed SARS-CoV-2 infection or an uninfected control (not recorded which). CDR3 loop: CASSLAGARNEQFF. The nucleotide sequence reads TGTGCCAGCAGCTTGGCTGGGGCGAGGAATGAGCAGTTCTTC.